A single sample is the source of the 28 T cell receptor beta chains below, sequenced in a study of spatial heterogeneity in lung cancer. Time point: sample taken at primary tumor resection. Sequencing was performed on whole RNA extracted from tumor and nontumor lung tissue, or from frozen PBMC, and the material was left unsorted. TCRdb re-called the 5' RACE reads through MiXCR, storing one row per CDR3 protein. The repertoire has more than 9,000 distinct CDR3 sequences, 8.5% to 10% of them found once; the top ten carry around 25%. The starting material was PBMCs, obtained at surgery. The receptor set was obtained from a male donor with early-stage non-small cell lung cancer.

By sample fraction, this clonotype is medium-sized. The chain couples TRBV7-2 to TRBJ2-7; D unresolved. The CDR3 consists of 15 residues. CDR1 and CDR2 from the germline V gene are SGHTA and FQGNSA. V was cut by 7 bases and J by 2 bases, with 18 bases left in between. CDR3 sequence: CASTNLAESAYEQYF. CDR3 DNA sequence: TGTGCCAGCACCAACCTGGCGGAAAGCGCCTACGAGCAGTACTTC.

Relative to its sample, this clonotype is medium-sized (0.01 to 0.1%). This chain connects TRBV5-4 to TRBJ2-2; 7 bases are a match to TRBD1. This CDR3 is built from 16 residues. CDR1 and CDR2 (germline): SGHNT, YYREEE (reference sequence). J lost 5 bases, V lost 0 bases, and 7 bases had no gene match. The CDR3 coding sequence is TGTGCCAGCAGCTTGGTGTCGACAGGGTTTACCGGGGAGCTGTTTTTT. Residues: CASSLVSTGFTGELFF. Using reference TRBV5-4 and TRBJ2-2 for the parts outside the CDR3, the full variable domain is ETGVTQSPTHLIKTRGQQVTLRCSSQSGHNTVSWYQQALGQGPQFIFQYYREEENGRGNFPPRFSGLQFPNYSSELNVNALELDDSALYLCASSLVSTGFTGELFFGEGSRLTVL.

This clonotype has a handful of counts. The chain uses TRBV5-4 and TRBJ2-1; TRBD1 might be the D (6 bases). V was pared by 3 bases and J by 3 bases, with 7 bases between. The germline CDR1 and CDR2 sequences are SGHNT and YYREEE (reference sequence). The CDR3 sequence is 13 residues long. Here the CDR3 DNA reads TGTGCCAGCAGCTCACAGGGCTACAATGAGCAGTTCTTC. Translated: CASSSQGYNEQFF.

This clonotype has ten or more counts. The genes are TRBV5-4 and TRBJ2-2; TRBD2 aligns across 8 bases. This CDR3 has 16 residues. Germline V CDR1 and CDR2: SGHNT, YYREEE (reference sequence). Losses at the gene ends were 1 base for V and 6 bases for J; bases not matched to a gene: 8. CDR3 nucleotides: TGTGCCAGCAGCTTGCCCGGGAGGGTTTTAGCCGGGGAGCTGTTTTTT. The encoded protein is CASSLPGRVLAGELFF.

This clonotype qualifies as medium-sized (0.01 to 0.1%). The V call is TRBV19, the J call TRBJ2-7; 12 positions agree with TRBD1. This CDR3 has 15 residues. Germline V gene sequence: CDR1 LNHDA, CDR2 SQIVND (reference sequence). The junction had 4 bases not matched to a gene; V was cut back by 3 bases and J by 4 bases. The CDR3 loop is CASSMVGQGAYEQYF. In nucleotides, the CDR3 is TGTGCCAGTAGTATGGTGGGACAGGGGGCATACGAGCAGTACTTC.

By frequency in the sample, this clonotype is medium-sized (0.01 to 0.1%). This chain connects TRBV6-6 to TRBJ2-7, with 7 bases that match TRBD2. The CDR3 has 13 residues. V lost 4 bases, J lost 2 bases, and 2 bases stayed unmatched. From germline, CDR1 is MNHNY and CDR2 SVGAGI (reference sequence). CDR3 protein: CASSWEGTYEQYF. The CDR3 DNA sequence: TGTGCCAGCAGTTGGGAGGGGACCTACGAGCAGTACTTC.

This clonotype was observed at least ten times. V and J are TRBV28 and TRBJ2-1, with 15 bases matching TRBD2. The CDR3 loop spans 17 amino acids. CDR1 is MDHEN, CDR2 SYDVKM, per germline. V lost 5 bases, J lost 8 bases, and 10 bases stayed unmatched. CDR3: CASSLGTSGGKNDEQFF. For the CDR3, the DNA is TGTGCCAGCAGTCTGGGGACTAGCGGGGGGAAAAACGATGAGCAGTTCTTC.

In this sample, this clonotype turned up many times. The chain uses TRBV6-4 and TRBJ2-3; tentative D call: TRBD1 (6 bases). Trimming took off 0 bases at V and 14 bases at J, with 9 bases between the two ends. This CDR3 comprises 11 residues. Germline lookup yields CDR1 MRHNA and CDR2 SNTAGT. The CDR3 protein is CASSDSQGVYF. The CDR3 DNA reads TGTGCCAGCAGTGACTCACAGGGAGTGTATTTT.

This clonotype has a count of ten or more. The CDR3 DNA is TGTGCCAGCAGCGTGGGACCAGGGGGCTCCTACAATGAGCAGTTCTTC. Its protein is CASSVGPGGSYNEQFF. The V call is TRBV9, the J call TRBJ2-1; 7 nucleotides align to TRBD1. The junction had 5 bases not matched to a gene; V was cut back by 2 bases and J by 0 bases. Looked up from germline, CDR1 is SGDLS and CDR2 is YYNGEE. The CDR3 is 16 amino acids. Using reference TRBV9 and TRBJ2-1 for the parts outside the CDR3, the full variable domain is DSGVTQTPKHLITATGQRVTLRCSPRSGDLSVYWYQQSLDQGLQFLIQYYNGEERAKGNILERFSAQQFPDLHSELNLSSLELGDSALYFCASSVGPGGSYNEQFFGPGTRLTVL.

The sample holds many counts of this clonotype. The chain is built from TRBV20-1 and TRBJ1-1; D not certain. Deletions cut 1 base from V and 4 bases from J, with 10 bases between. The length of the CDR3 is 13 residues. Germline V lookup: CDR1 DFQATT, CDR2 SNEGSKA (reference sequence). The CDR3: CSARAYMSTEAFF. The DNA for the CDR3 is TGCAGTGCTAGAGCGTATATGTCCACTGAAGCTTTCTTT.

CDR3 protein: CASSLNTGVGSYEQYF. The CDR3 DNA is TGTGCCAGCAGCTTAAACACAGGGGTTGGGTCCTACGAGCAGTACTTC. The J gene is TRBJ2-7, the V gene TRBV7-6; 7 nucleotides agree with TRBD1. The CDR3 has 16 amino acids. Trimming removed 2 bases from V and 1 base from J; junction bases left unmatched: 8. Germline CDR1 reads SGHVS; CDR2 reads FNYEAQ.

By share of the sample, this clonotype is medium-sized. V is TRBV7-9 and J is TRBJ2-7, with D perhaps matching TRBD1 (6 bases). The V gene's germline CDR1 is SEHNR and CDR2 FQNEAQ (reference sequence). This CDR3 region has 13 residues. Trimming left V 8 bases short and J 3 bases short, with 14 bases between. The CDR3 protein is CASSQGRGYEQYF. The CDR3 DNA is TGTGCCAGCTCCCAGGGCAGGGGCTACGAGCAGTACTTC.

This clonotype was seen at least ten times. CDR3 DNA sequence: TGTGCCAGCAGCTTACCCGGGGAGTACACCGGGGAGCTGTTTTTT. The encoded protein is CASSLPGEYTGELFF. This chain links TRBV7-9 with TRBJ2-2; tentative D call: TRBD2 (5 bases). Germline V gene lookup returns CDR1 SEHNR and CDR2 FQNEAQ (reference sequence). This CDR3 comprises 15 residues. Trimming stripped 2 bases from V and 3 bases from J, with 10 bases between.

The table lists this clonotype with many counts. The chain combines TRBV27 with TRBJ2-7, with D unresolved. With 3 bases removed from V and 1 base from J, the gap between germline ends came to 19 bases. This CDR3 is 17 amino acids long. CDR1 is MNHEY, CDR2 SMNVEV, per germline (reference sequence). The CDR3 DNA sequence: TGTGCCAGCAGTTTGTCAAAAGGGCCGAGTATTTCCTACGAGCAGTACTTC. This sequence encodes CASSLSKGPSISYEQYF.

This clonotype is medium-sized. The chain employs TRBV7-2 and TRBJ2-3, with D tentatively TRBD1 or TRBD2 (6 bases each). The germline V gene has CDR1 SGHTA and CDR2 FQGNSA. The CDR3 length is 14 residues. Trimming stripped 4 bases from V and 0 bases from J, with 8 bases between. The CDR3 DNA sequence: TGTGCCAGCAGCTGGGGGGCGAGCACAGATACGCAGTATTTT. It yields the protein CASSWGASTDTQYF.

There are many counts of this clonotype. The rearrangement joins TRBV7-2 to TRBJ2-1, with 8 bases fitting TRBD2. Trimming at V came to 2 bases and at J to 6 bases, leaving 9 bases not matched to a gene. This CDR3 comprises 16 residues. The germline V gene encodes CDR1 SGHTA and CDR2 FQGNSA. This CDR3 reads CASSLNSGGRSNEQFF. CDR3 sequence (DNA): TGTGCCAGCAGCTTAAACAGCGGGGGCCGATCCAATGAGCAGTTCTTC.

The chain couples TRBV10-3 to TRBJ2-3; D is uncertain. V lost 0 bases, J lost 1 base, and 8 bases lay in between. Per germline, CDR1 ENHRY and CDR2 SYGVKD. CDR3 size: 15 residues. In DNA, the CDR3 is TGTGCCATCAGTGAGTCGGGCCGCCGCACAGATACGCAGTATTTT. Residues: CAISESGRRTDTQYF.

This chain's CDR3 is CASSLEGQDTQYF. DNA of the CDR3: TGTGCCAGCAGCTTAGAGGGGCAGGATACGCAGTATTTT. V usage is TRBV7-8 and J usage is TRBJ2-3, with TRBD1 as a possible D gene (5 bases). The CDR3 has 13 amino acids. Trimming stripped 1 base from V and 6 bases from J, with 8 bases between. The V gene's germline CDR1 is SGHVS and CDR2 FQNEAQ.

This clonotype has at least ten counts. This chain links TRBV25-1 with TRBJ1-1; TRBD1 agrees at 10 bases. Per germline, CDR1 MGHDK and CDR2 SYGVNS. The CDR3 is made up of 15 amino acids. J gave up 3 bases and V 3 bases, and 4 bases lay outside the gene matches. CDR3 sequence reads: CASSDPGTGDTEAFF. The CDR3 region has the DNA TGTGCCAGCAGTGACCCCGGGACAGGGGACACTGAAGCTTTCTTT.

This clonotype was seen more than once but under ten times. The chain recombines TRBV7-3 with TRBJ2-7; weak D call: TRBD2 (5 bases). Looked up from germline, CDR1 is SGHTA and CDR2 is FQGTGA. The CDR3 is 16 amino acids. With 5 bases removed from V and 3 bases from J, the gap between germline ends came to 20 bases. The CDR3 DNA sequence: TGTGCCAGCAGCCCGGTGAGAGGCGGACGGGGCTACGAGCAGTACTTC. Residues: CASSPVRGGRGYEQYF.

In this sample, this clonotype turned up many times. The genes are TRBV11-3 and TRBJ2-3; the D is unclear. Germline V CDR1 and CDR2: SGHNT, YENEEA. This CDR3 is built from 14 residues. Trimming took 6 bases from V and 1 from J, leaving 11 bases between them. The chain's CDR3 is CASSREARTDTQYF. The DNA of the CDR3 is TGTGCCAGCAGTCGAGAGGCCCGCACAGATACGCAGTATTTT.

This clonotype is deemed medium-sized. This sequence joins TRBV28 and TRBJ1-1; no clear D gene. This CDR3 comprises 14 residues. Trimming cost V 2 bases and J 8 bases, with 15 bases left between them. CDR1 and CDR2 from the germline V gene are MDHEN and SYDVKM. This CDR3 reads CASSLVRSSREAFF. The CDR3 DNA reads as TGTGCCAGCAGTTTAGTTAGGAGCTCCCGCGAAGCTTTCTTT.

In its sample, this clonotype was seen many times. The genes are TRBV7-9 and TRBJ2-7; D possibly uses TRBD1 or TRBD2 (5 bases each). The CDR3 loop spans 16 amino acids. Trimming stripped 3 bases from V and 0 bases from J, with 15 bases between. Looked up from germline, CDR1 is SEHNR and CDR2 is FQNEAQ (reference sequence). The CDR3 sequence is CASSFLKGRISYEQYF. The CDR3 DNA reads TGTGCCAGCAGCTTCCTAAAGGGACGGATCTCCTACGAGCAGTACTTC.

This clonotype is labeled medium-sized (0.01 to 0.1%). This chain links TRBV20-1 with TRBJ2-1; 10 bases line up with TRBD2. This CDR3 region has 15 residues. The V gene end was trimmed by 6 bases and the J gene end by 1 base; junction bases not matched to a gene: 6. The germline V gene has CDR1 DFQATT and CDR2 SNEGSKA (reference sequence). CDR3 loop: CSAKLAGDSYNEQFF. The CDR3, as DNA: TGCAGTGCCAAGCTAGCGGGGGATTCCTACAATGAGCAGTTCTTC.

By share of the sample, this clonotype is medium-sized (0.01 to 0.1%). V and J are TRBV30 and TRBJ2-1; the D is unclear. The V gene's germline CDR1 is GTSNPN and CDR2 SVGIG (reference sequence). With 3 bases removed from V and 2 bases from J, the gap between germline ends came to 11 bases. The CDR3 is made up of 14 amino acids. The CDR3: CAWSASPAYNEQFF. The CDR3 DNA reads TGTGCCTGGAGCGCATCGCCGGCCTACAATGAGCAGTTCTTC. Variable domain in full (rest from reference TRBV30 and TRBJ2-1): SQTIHQWPATLVQPVGSPLSLECTVEGTSNPNLYWYRQAAGRGLQLLFYSVGIGQISSEVPQNLSASRPQDRQFILSSKKLLLSDSGFYLCAWSASPAYNEQFFGPGTRLTVL.

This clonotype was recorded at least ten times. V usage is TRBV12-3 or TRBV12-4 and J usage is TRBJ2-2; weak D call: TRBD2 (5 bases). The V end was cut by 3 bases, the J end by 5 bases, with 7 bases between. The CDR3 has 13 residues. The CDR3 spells CASSFGDTGELFF. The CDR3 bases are TGTGCCAGCAGTTTCGGGGATACCGGGGAGCTGTTTTTT.

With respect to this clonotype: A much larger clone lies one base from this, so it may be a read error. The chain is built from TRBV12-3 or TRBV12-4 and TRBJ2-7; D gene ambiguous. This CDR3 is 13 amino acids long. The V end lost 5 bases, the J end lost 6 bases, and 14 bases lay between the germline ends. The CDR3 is CASSPYGWAEQYF. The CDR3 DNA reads TGTGCCAGCAGTCCCTACGGATGGGCCGAGCAGTACTTC.

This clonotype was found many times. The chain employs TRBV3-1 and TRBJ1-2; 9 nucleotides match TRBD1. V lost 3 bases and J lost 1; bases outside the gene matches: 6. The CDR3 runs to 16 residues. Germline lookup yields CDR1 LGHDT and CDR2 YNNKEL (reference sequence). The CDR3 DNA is TGTGCCAGCAGCCACGCCGGGACAGGGCTTAACTATGGCTACACCTTC. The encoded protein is CASSHAGTGLNYGYTF.